What follows are 16 T cell receptor beta chains derived from one specimen sequenced in a study of blood T cells in healthy people across ages. Primers used in a second PCR of about 7 to 12 cycles were a sample-barcoded 5' primer and a J-beta primer mix. Each CDR3 protein gets one entry after TCRdb re-called the 5' RACE reads with MiXCR. The profile shows some 1.6 million distinct CDR3 sequences, roughly 32% of them singletons. Sequenced material: blood. The receptors come from a woman younger than 45 in good health.

J is TRBJ2-3 and V is TRBV12-3 or TRBV12-4; D uncertain. V was cut by 6 bases and J by 6 bases, with 10 bases left in between. The CDR3 spans 12 residues. The CDR3 DNA follows: TGTGCCAGCAGCTACGACCCCGATACGCAGTATTTT. Amino acids: CASSYDPDTQYF.

This clonotype has just a few counts. This chain uses TRBV6-6 with TRBJ1-2; D might be TRBD1 (6 bases). The ends were cut back, 6 bases at V and 3 bases at J, with 14 bases in the middle. The CDR3 totals 14 residues. CDR1 and CDR2 (germline): MNHNY, SVGAGI (reference sequence). The CDR3 spells CASRFAGADYGYTF. The CDR3 DNA follows: TGTGCCAGCAGATTCGCGGGGGCCGACTATGGCTACACCTTC.

This clonotype was seen repeatedly, ten times or more. The chain joins TRBV4-1 to TRBJ2-7, with TRBD2 matching 8 bases. After removal of 1 base from V and 2 bases from J, the junction contained 10 bases not matched to a gene. The CDR3 totals 17 residues. Germline CDR1 MGHRA, CDR2 YSYEKL. CDR3 coding DNA: TGCGCCAGCAGCCAAGGAGCTCCGGGACTAGAGACCTACGAGCAGTACTTC. It specifies CASSQGAPGLETYEQYF.

This clonotype was observed a few times. The chain links TRBV20-1 to TRBJ2-2; 8 nucleotides align to TRBD2. This CDR3 comprises 15 residues. The ends lost 0 bases at V and 4 bases at J; junction bases unmatched: 4. Germline lookup yields CDR1 DFQATT and CDR2 SNEGSKA (reference sequence). The CDR3: CSARDSGAFTGELFF. CDR3 coding DNA: TGCAGTGCTAGAGATAGCGGGGCTTTCACCGGGGAGCTGTTTTTT.

This clonotype was counted a few times. The chain joins TRBV20-1 to TRBJ2-1; D is undetermined. Germline V gene sequence: CDR1 DFQATT, CDR2 SNEGSKA (reference sequence). The CDR3 has 14 amino acids. Trimming cost V 0 bases and J 5 bases, with 11 bases left between them. For the CDR3, the DNA is TGCAGTGCTAGAGATCGGCAGAGCGACAATGAGCAGTTCTTC. It translates to CSARDRQSDNEQFF.

This clonotype was picked up a small number of times. This chain links TRBV11-2 with TRBJ2-5; D remains unclear. The CDR3 covers 12 residues. V was cut by 6 bases and J by 8 bases, with 13 bases left in between. Germline assignment: CDR1 SGHAT and CDR2 FQNNGV. The CDR3, as DNA: TGTGCCAGCAGGTCCGGCGGAGATACCCAGTACTTC. Its translation: CASRSGGDTQYF.

This chain links TRBV9 with TRBJ2-1; no clear D gene. The better agreement between TRBJ2-7 and the DNA end casts doubt on the J call. This CDR3 contains 15 residues. CDR1 is SGDLS and CDR2 is YYNGEE in the germline V gene. The CDR3 sequence is CASSVGLSSYNEQYF. The DNA of the CDR3 is TGTGCCAGCAGCGTGGGGTTAAGCTCCTACAATGAGCAGTACTTC.

The chain links TRBV7-3 to TRBJ2-7, with D unclear. V lost 5 bases to trimming and J lost 2 bases, with 16 bases between them. Germline V gene lookup returns CDR1 SGHTA and CDR2 FQGTGA. This CDR3 spans 15 amino acids. CDR3 DNA sequence: TGTGCCAGCAGCGAACAAGGTTGGGGTCCCTACGAGCAGTACTTC. Translation: CASSEQGWGPYEQYF.

There are many counts of this clonotype. The genes are TRBV29-1 and TRBJ2-1; TRBD1 agrees at 7 bases. V lost 3 bases to trimming and J lost 9 bases; unmatched junction nucleotides: 5. The CDR3 has 12 amino acids. Germline lookup yields CDR1 SQVTM and CDR2 ANQGSEA. The CDR3 bases are TGCAGCGTTGAGGGACAGCGGCCTGAGCAGTTCTTC. This codes for CSVEGQRPEQFF.

CDR3 sequence (DNA): TGTGCCAGCAGCCAAGATAGGGGAGGGGTGAACACTGAAGCTTTCTTT. This encodes CASSQDRGGVNTEAFF. The V gene is TRBV3-1, the J gene TRBJ1-1, with D tentatively TRBD1 (5 bases). The germline V gene encodes CDR1 LGHDT and CDR2 YNNKEL (reference sequence). The germline V and J ends were trimmed by 0 bases and 0 bases, with 11 bases remaining between them. The CDR3 sequence is 16 residues long. The full variable domain, its missing parts supplied by reference TRBV3-1 and TRBJ1-1, is DTAVSQTPKYLVTQMGNDKSIKCEQNLGHDTMYWYKQDSKKFLKIMFSYNNKELIINETVPNRFSPKSPDKAHLNLHINSLELGDSAVYFCASSQDRGGVNTEAFFGQGTRLTVV.

At least ten counts were recorded for this clonotype. In DNA, the CDR3 is TGTGCCAGCAGCTTCGGGGGAGGGGACGAGCAGTACTTC. Its translation is CASSFGGGDEQYF. This chain links TRBV7-9 with TRBJ2-7; 7 bases line up with TRBD2. The CDR3 contains 13 residues. With 3 bases clipped from V and 5 bases from J, the junction kept 4 bases outside the gene matches. In germline, CDR1 is SEHNR, CDR2 FQNEAQ (reference sequence).

This chain joins TRBV5-6 and TRBJ2-2; D gene uncertain. CDR3 size: 15 residues. V was shortened by 1 base and J by 1 base, with 8 bases between the two germline ends. Germline CDR1 SGHDT, CDR2 YYEEEE. The CDR3 DNA sequence: TGTGCCAGCAGCTTGAACGGCGAGAACACCGGGGAGCTGTTTTTT. The encoded protein is CASSLNGENTGELFF.

This clonotype has only a few counts. The V and J genes are TRBV5-1 and TRBJ2-3; D may correspond to TRBD1 or TRBD2 (5 bases each). CDR3 length: 14 residues. The germline V gene has CDR1 SGHRS and CDR2 YFSETQ. Trimming pared 2 bases from V and 11 bases from J, leaving 18 bases between. The CDR3 DNA sequence: TGCGCCAGCAGCTTAACCGGGACCCAAAATTTGCAGTATTTT. It codes for CASSLTGTQNLQYF.

The chain recombines TRBV4-2 with TRBJ2-6, with a possible D match to TRBD2 (5 bases). The CDR3 consists of 17 residues. Deletions cut 1 base from V and 0 bases from J, with 10 bases between. Germline V gives CDR1 LGHNA, CDR2 YNFKEQ. The CDR3 nucleotides read TGTGCCAGCAGCCAAGCCCTAGCAGACTCTGGGGCCAACGTCCTGACTTTC. Translated: CASSQALADSGANVLTF.

This chain uses TRBV6-4 with TRBJ2-1; D not resolved. Germline V lookup: CDR1 MRHNA, CDR2 SNTAGT. The CDR3 contains 13 residues. Trimming left V 0 bases short and J 8 bases short, with 8 bases between. The CDR3, as DNA: TGTGCCAGCAGTGACTCGAGTGGGGATGAGCAGTTCTTC. Amino acid sequence: CASSDSSGDEQFF.

This clonotype came up many times. V gene TRBV4-1 combines with J gene TRBJ1-2, with no clear D. This CDR3 is 15 amino acids long. The germline V and J ends were trimmed by 1 base and 7 bases, with 16 bases remaining between them. Germline V gives CDR1 MGHRA, CDR2 YSYEKL. Here the CDR3 reads CASSQVAPQRVGYTF. The DNA for the CDR3 is TGCGCCAGCAGCCAAGTAGCCCCACAAAGGGTTGGCTACACCTTC.